The 10 T cell receptor beta chains below come from one sample, sequenced in a study of OX40 agonist ivuxolimab in advanced cancers. The data were produced by immunoSEQ multiplex PCR, yet TCRdb's version contains in-frame clones alone and is incomplete. Among over 65,000 clones listed, approximately 86% were seen once. The sample consisted of CD4+ or CD8+ T cells sorted from blood, taken in a trial of the OX40 agonist ivuxolimab. The receptors here all came from an adult with an advanced solid tumor such as melanoma, head and neck, liver or kidney cancer.

The chain uses TRBV10-3 and TRBJ2-7; the D is unclear. CDR1 ENHRY and CDR2 SYGVKD come from the germline V gene. The CDR3 is 13 amino acids. Between the trimmed V and J ends, which lost 4 bases and 2 bases, there was a span of 9 bases. CDR3: CAISVPPTYEQYF. The CDR3 bases are TGTGCCATCAGTGTACCTCCTACCTACGAGCAGTACTTC.

The chain couples TRBV5-1 to TRBJ2-3; TRBD1 is a possible D gene (5 bases). This CDR3 spans 15 amino acids. From germline, CDR1 is SGHRS and CDR2 YFSETQ. Trimming took off 0 bases at V and 4 bases at J, with 12 bases between the two ends. CDR3 in DNA: TGCGCCAGCAGCTTGGACCCCAGGGTCTCAGATACGCAGTATTTT. Translated, it gives CASSLDPRVSDTQYF.

This clone was counted only a few times. The rearrangement links TRBV11-2 to TRBJ1-6; 8 bases map to TRBD1. The V segment lost 4 bases and the J segment 9 bases; nucleotides outside the gene matches: 14. This CDR3 has 17 amino acids. Germline V gene data show CDR1 as SGHAT and CDR2 as FQNNGV. This CDR3 reads CASSSYFGQGASSPLHF. The CDR3 DNA follows: TGTGCCAGCAGCTCATACTTTGGCCAGGGGGCCTCTTCACCCCTCCACTTT.

This clone was observed once. The junction shows a germline mismatch at one end, possibly a read error. The chain links TRBV5-4 to TRBJ2-1, with 9 bases identical to TRBD1. The CDR3 loop spans 12 amino acids. Germline-derived CDR1 and CDR2 are SGHNT and YYREEE (reference sequence). The CDR3 DNA reads as TGTGCCAGCAGGGGGGGACAGGGACCACTGATCTTC. Translation: CASRGGQGPLIF.

The rearrangement uses TRBV18 and TRBJ1-1; 9 bases map to TRBD1. Germline CDR1 KGHSH, CDR2 LQKENI. V was clipped by 1 base and J by 6 bases; unmatched bases: 9. This CDR3 spans 16 amino acids. CDR3 DNA sequence: TGTGCCAGCTCACCACTGGGACAGGGCGGATTGGCTGAAGCTTTCTTT. Encoded protein: CASSPLGQGGLAEAFF.

This clone turned up a few times. Within the sample, other DNA sequences also encode this same CDR3. This sequence joins TRBV29-1 and TRBJ1-1; D ambiguous. Germline CDR1 reads SQVTM; CDR2 reads ANQGSEA. Trimming left V 4 bases short and J 1 base short, with 4 bases between. This CDR3 has 11 amino acids. The CDR3 spells CSVGENTEAFF. The CDR3 DNA follows: TGCAGCGTTGGAGAGAACACTGAAGCTTTCTTT.

The chain has TRBV9 and TRBJ2-7, with TRBD2 matching 11 bases. The V segment lost 4 bases and the J segment 5 bases; nucleotides outside the gene matches: 11. This CDR3 is built from 16 residues. In germline, CDR1 is SGDLS, CDR2 YYNGEE. As DNA, the CDR3 is TGTGCCAGCAGCCCTACCCTTACTAGCGGGGGAAACGAGCAGTACTTC. Amino acids: CASSPTLTSGGNEQYF.

The count of this clone is one. J is TRBJ2-5 and V is TRBV4-1, with D possibly being TRBD2 (6 bases). Germline-derived CDR1 and CDR2 are MGHRA and YSYEKL. This CDR3 contains 14 residues. With 4 bases removed from V and 2 bases from J, the gap between germline ends came to 11 bases. DNA of the CDR3: TGCGCCAGCAGCCTCCCCGGGAGACAAGAGACCCAGTACTTC. Translating gives CASSLPGRQETQYF.

The genes are TRBV29-1 and TRBJ1-2; weak D call: TRBD1 (6 bases). The V and J ends lost 6 bases and 7 bases respectively, with 24 bases between them. The CDR3 extends over 15 amino acids. Germline lookup yields CDR1 SQVTM and CDR2 ANQGSEA. CDR3 in amino acids: CSVGGLTGTNSGYTF. Here the CDR3 DNA reads TGCAGCGTGGGGGGGCTAACCGGGACCAACAGTGGCTACACCTTC. Supplemented by reference TRBV29-1 and TRBJ1-2, the full variable domain reads SAVISQKPSRDICQRGTSLTIQCQVDSQVTMMFWYRQQPGQSLTLIATANQGSEATYESGFVIDKFPISRPNLTFSTLTVSNMSPEDSSIYLCSVGGLTGTNSGYTFGSGTRLTVV.

This sequence joins TRBV5-1 and TRBJ2-1; tentatively, D is TRBD1 or TRBD2 (5 bases each). Trimming shortened V by 0 bases and J by 10 bases, and 14 bases separated the two germline ends. The CDR3 spans 14 residues. Germline-derived CDR1 and CDR2 are SGHRS and YFSETQ. The CDR3 bases are TGCGCCAGCAGCTTGGGGGACCCAGTCCGGGAGCAGTTCTTC. Protein: CASSLGDPVREQFF.